This paragraph covers one TCR beta chain sequence. These data belong to a study of control samples from healthy donors and cancer patients. Data came from immunoSEQ multiplex PCR; TCRdb stores just in-frame clones and leaves some out. The data show around 190,000 clones, with around 90% seen just once and roughly 1.5% held by the top ten. The CDR3 covers 15 residues. CDR1 and CDR2 (germline): SGHTA, FQGNSA. V shed 0 bases, J shed 3 bases, and the junction held 2 bases outside the gene matches. J is TRBJ1-5 and V is TRBV7-2; 7 positions match TRBD1. This receptor was obtained from a woman aged 45-65 years in good health. Sequenced material: blood. DNA for the CDR3: TGTGCCAGCAGCTTAGCAGGGGGCAACAATCAGCCCCAGCATTTT. It encodes CASSLAGGNNQPQHF.